Below, 21 T cell receptor beta chains from the same sample are listed, as sequenced in a study of T-cell reconstitution after alpha-beta-depleted transplantation in children. Unique molecular identifiers were used in preparing the TCRbeta library. MiXCR, applied by TCRdb to the PCR reads, yields one record per CDR3 protein. The sample yields approximately 97,000 distinct CDR3 sequences, under 9% seen once. Sequences were derived from PBMCs, sampled before TCRalphabeta/CD19-depleted stem cell transplant. These TCRs come from a boy aged 2-9 years with acute lymphoblastic leukemia, due to receive a stem cell transplant.

This clonotype was observed many times. The chain links TRBV7-9 to TRBJ1-3, with 9 bases aligning to TRBD1. The V gene's germline CDR1 is SEHNR and CDR2 FQNEAQ (reference sequence). Unmatched junction bases numbered 1, after V lost 3 bases and J lost 4 bases. This CDR3 contains 14 residues. In DNA form, the CDR3 reads TGTGCCAGCAGCTTCGGACAGGGGGGAAACACCATATATTTT. Amino acids: CASSFGQGGNTIYF.

This clonotype was observed a few times. CDR3 bases: TGTGCCAGCAGCTCAGGACGGCCCGATGGCTACACCTTC. This sequence encodes CASSSGRPDGYTF. The chain joins TRBV6-1 to TRBJ1-2; no clear D. Trimming took 6 bases from V and 6 from J, leaving 14 bases between them. The CDR3 extends over 13 amino acids. Germline assignment: CDR1 MNHNS and CDR2 SASEGT.

CDR3 sequence (DNA): TGTGCCAGCGGGAAGTTAGAGAACACTGAAGCTTTCTTT. It encodes CASGKLENTEAFF. The V gene is TRBV14, the J gene TRBJ1-1, with D unresolved. Germline values: CDR1 SGHDN, CDR2 FVKESK. The CDR3 covers 13 residues. Trimming pared 8 bases from V and 1 base from J, leaving 11 bases between.

Ten or more counts support this clonotype. The chain carries TRBV10-3 and TRBJ1-2; 9 bases fit TRBD1. V dropped 4 bases and J dropped 8; count of bases not matched to a gene: 8. Germline V gives CDR1 ENHRY, CDR2 SYGVKD. The CDR3 is 14 residues long. CDR3 DNA sequence: TGTGCCATCAGTGCGGGACAGGGAGCACGAGGCTACACCTTC. It encodes CAISAGQGARGYTF.

This chain connects TRBV5-1 to TRBJ1-2; D is undetermined. This CDR3 is built from 14 residues. Between the trimmed V and J ends, which lost 7 bases and 0 bases, there was a span of 13 bases. Germline CDR1 SGHRS, CDR2 YFSETQ. The CDR3 loop reads CASCPGPTNYGYTF. The DNA for the CDR3 is TGCGCCAGCTGCCCCGGTCCAACTAACTATGGCTACACCTTC.

This clonotype was found many times. V is TRBV4-3 and J is TRBJ2-1; D not certain. The germline V gene encodes CDR1 LGHNA and CDR2 YSLEER. V was trimmed by 1 base and J by 10 bases, leaving 11 bases between them. The CDR3 totals 13 residues. CDR3 residues: CASSQVLELEQFF. In DNA form, the CDR3 reads TGCGCCAGCAGCCAAGTCCTAGAGCTGGAGCAGTTCTTC.

This clonotype came up a few times. The chain employs TRBV29-1 and TRBJ2-7; the match to TRBD1 covers 7 bases. From germline, CDR1 is SQVTM and CDR2 ANQGSEA. Germline trimming cut 6 bases from V and 0 bases from J; bases unmatched to any gene: 5. The CDR3 is 13 amino acids. The CDR3 nucleotides are TGCAGCGTCCGGGGACAGTTCTCCTACGAGCAGTACTTC. Translating it yields CSVRGQFSYEQYF.

Notes on this clonotype: Being one base from a much bigger clone, this may be a read error. The chain has TRBV6-1 and TRBJ1-4; 7 bases are a match to TRBD1. The CDR3 sequence is 15 residues long. CDR1 is MNHNS, CDR2 SASEGT, per germline. V lost 7 bases, J lost 3 bases, and 8 bases stayed unmatched. The chain's CDR3 is CASKTQGRSNEKLFF. DNA of the CDR3: TGTGCCAGCAAGACACAGGGGAGATCTAATGAAAAACTGTTTTTT.

This chain uses TRBV3-1 with TRBJ2-3, with 9 bases lining up with TRBD2. The CDR3 has 14 residues. V was pared by 4 bases and J by 13 bases, with 12 bases of the junction left unmatched. The germline V gene encodes CDR1 LGHDT and CDR2 YNNKEL (reference sequence). The CDR3, as DNA: TGTGCCAGCAGCCGGGTCCCGGGACTAGCATTGGAGTATTTT. It specifies CASSRVPGLALEYF.

V is TRBV12-3 or TRBV12-4 and J is TRBJ2-1; the D gene is possibly TRBD1 (6 bases). The CDR3 is made up of 15 amino acids. Trimming stripped 7 bases from V and 2 bases from J, with 15 bases between. The CDR3 here is CASTQVRGAYNEQFF. The CDR3 nucleotides read TGTGCCAGCACCCAAGTCAGGGGCGCCTACAATGAGCAGTTCTTC.

The gene calls are TRBV4-2 and TRBJ1-6, with D unclear. Germline CDR1 and CDR2: LGHNA and YNFKEQ. V dropped 2 bases and J dropped 7 bases, with 12 bases sitting between them. The CDR3 runs 15 residues. CDR3 sequence reads: CASSQLSQRNSPLHF. In DNA form, the CDR3 reads TGTGCCAGCAGCCAATTGTCCCAGCGCAATTCACCCCTCCACTTT.

The V call is TRBV18, the J call TRBJ1-1; the D gene is possibly TRBD1 (5 bases). Deletions cut 1 base from V and 3 bases from J, with 6 bases between. The CDR3 totals 13 residues. Germline V gene sequence: CDR1 KGHSH, CDR2 LQKENI. The CDR3 DNA reads TGTGCCAGCTCACCACGGGGGGACACTGAAGCTTTCTTT. Translated, it gives CASSPRGDTEAFF. Supplemented by reference TRBV18 and TRBJ1-1, the full variable domain reads NAGVMQNPRHLVRRRGQEARLRCSPMKGHSHVYWYRQLPEEGLKFMVYLQKENIIDESGMPKERFSAEFPKEGPSILRIQQVVRGDSAAYFCASSPRGDTEAFFGQGTRLTVV.

This clonotype was found many times. The J gene is TRBJ2-3, the V gene TRBV7-2; D ambiguous. The V end was cut by 4 bases, the J end by 5 bases, with 4 bases between. The germline gives CDR1 SGHTA, CDR2 FQGNSA. This CDR3 contains 11 residues. The CDR3 region has the DNA TGTGCCAGCAGCTCCCTAGATACGCAGTATTTT. Its protein is CASSSLDTQYF.

In this sample, this clonotype turned up a few times. This rearrangement joins TRBV5-1 to TRBJ2-3, with TRBD2 identical over 7 bases. The CDR3 is made up of 15 amino acids. J was trimmed by 2 bases and V by 0 bases; bases with no gene match: 3. The V gene's germline CDR1 is SGHRS and CDR2 YFSETQ. Here the CDR3 reads CASSLERGPTDTQYF. The DNA for the CDR3 is TGCGCCAGCAGCTTGGAGCGGGGCCCCACAGATACGCAGTATTTT.

Comments on this clonotype: An end of the junction differs from the germline gene, which may be a read error. The chain joins TRBV20-1 to TRBJ2-1, with TRBD2 matching 8 bases. Germline lookup yields CDR1 DFQATT and CDR2 SNEGSKA (reference sequence). This CDR3 spans 13 amino acids. CDR3 nucleotides: TGCTGTGCTGGATACGGGGGGGTGAATGAGCAGTTCTTC. It translates to CCAGYGGVNEQFF.

This clonotype was seen ten or more times. The rearrangement links TRBV5-1 to TRBJ2-2; the D gene is possibly TRBD2 (5 bases). There are 15 residues in the CDR3. Trimming removed 2 bases from V and 6 bases from J, with 14 bases in between. CDR1 is SGHRS and CDR2 is YFSETQ in the germline V gene. The CDR3 coding sequence is TGCGCCAGCAGCTTAATAGGGCAGGACTCCGGGGAGCTGTTTTTT. Protein: CASSLIGQDSGELFF. The full variable domain, completed using reference TRBV5-1 and TRBJ2-2, is KAGVTQTPRYLIKTRGQQVTLSCSPISGHRSVSWYQQTPGQGLQFLFEYFSETQRNKGNFPGRFSGRQFSNSRSEMNVSTLELGDSALYLCASSLIGQDSGELFFGEGSRLTVL.

This clonotype was counted at least ten times. The chain recombines TRBV6-5 with TRBJ1-4; 10 nucleotides align to TRBD1. V lost 5 bases and J lost 5; bases outside the gene matches: 5. The V gene's germline CDR1 is MNHEY and CDR2 SVGAGI. The CDR3 loop spans 15 amino acids. The CDR3 DNA sequence: TGTGCCAGCAGTCACCGGACAGGGGGGAATGAAAAACTGTTTTTT. This sequence encodes CASSHRTGGNEKLFF.

The rearrangement uses TRBV3-1 and TRBJ1-3; 7 bases are shared with TRBD1. V lost 4 bases, J lost 2 bases, and 2 bases stayed unmatched. CDR3 size: 14 residues. Germline lookup yields CDR1 LGHDT and CDR2 YNNKEL (reference sequence). CDR3 DNA: TGTGCCAGCAGCCCCACAGGGGCTGGAAACACCATATATTTT. As protein: CASSPTGAGNTIYF.

At least ten counts were recorded for this clonotype. The chain combines TRBV20-1 with TRBJ2-5; D possibly corresponds to TRBD1 (6 bases). In germline, CDR1 is DFQATT, CDR2 SNEGSKA (reference sequence). The CDR3 runs 15 residues. The V gene lost 5 bases and the J gene lost 9 bases, with 25 bases spanning the gap. CDR3: CSAEFQGTIRTAQYF. In DNA form, the CDR3 reads TGCAGTGCTGAGTTTCAAGGGACAATACGAACGGCCCAGTACTTC.

The chain has TRBV12-3 or TRBV12-4 and TRBJ2-7, with 9 bases lining up with TRBD2. The J segment lost 3 bases and the V segment lost 1 base, leaving 4 bases of the junction unmatched. The CDR3 runs 15 residues. The CDR3 loop reads CASSLDGLAIYEQYF. In nucleotides, the CDR3 is TGTGCCAGCAGTTTAGACGGACTAGCGATCTACGAGCAGTACTTC.

This clonotype was counted once. This may come from a read error, since a much larger clone is one base off. The rearrangement uses TRBV5-1 and TRBJ2-5; D not certain. The CDR3 runs to 14 residues. Germline V gives CDR1 SGHRS, CDR2 YFSETQ. The CDR3 region has the DNA TGCGCCCGCAGCTTTGTTCCGTCACGGGAGACCCAGTACTTC. Encoded protein: CARSFVPSRETQYF. Using reference TRBV5-1 and TRBJ2-5 for the parts outside the CDR3, the full variable domain is KAGVTQTPRYLIKTRGQQVTLSCSPISGHRSVSWYQQTPGQGLQFLFEYFSETQRNKGNFPGRFSGRQFSNSRSEMNVSTLELGDSALYLCARSFVPSRETQYFGPGTRLLVL.